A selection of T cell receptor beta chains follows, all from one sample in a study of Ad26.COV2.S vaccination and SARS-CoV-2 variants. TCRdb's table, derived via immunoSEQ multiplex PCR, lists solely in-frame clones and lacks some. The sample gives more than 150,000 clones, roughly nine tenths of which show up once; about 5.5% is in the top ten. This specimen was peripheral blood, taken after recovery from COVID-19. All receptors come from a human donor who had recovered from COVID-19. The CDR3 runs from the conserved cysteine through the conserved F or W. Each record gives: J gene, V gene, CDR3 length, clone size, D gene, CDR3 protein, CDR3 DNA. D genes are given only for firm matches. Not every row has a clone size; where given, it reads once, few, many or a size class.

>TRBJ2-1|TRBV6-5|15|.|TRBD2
CASRTGTSSYNEQFF
TGTGCCAGCAGGACCGGGACTAGCTCCTACAATGAGCAGTTCTTC
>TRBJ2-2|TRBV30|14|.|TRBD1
CAWIGTANTGELFF
TGTGCCTGGATCGGGACAGCGAACACCGGGGAGCTGTTTTTT
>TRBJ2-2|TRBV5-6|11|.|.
CASSLDRELFF
TGTGCCAGCAGCTTGGACAGGGAGCTGTTTTTT
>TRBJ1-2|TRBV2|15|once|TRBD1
CASRTDRDRSYGYTF
TGTGCCAGCAGGACCGACCGGGACAGGAGCTATGGCTACACCTTC
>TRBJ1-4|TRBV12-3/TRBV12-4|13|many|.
CASSYREGGKLFF
TGTGCCAGCAGTTACAGGGAAGGCGGAAAACTGTTTTTT
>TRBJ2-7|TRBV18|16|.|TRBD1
CASSPRSDRDLYEQYF
TGTGCCAGCTCACCACGTTCCGACAGGGATCTCTACGAGCAGTACTTC
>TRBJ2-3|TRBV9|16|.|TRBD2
CASSPSVGLETDTQYF
TGTGCCAGCAGCCCCTCGGTGGGACTAGAAACAGATACGCAGTATTTT
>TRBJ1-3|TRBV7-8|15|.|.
CASSFNRAQGNTIYF
TGTGCCAGCAGCTTCAACAGGGCGCAAGGAAACACCATATATTTT
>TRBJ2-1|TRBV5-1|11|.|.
CASSRNDEQFF
TGCGCCAGCAGCCGGAACGATGAGCAGTTCTTC
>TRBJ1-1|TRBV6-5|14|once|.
CASSPGTANTEAFF
TGTGCCAGCAGTCCTGGGACGGCGAACACTGAAGCTTTCTTT
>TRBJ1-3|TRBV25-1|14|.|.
CASSPRQGGNTIYF
TGTGCCAGCAGTCCGCGGCAGGGAGGAAACACCATATATTTT
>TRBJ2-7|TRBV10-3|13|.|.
CAIREGGRDEQYF
TGTGCCATCAGGGAGGGGGGGAGAGACGAGCAGTACTTC
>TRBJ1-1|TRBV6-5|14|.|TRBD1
CASRTGGLNTEAFF
TGTGCCAGCAGAACAGGGGGCCTAAACACTGAAGCTTTCTTT
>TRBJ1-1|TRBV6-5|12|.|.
CASRGGNTEAFF
TGTGCCAGCAGGGGAGGGAACACTGAAGCTTTCTTT
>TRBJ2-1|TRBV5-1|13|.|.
CASSLFSYNEQFF
TGCGCCAGCAGCCTCTTCTCCTACAATGAGCAGTTCTTC
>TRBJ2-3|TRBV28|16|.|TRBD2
CASSSLAGGDTDTQYF
TGTGCCAGCAGTTCCCTAGCGGGGGGCGACACAGATACGCAGTATTTT
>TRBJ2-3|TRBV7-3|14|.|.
CASSLRRGGDTQYF
TGTGCCAGCAGCTTAAGGCGGGGCGGAGATACGCAGTATTTT
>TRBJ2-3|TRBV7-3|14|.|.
CASSQTVGSDTQYF
TGTGCCAGCAGCCAAACCGTGGGGTCAGATACGCAGTATTTT
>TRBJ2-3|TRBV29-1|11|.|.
CSVDSVTGSYF
TGCAGCGTAGACAGTGTTACCGGGTCCTATTTT
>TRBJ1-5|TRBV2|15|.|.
CASSDGGTANQPQHF
TGTGCCAGCAGTGATGGTGGAACCGCCAATCAGCCCCAGCATTTT
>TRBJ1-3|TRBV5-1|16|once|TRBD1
CASSFTGGGSGNTIYF
TGCGCCAGCAGCTTTACAGGGGGTGGTTCTGGAAACACCATATATTTT
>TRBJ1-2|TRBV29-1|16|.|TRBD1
CSVEIQGAFYDYGYTF
TGCAGCGTTGAAATCCAGGGGGCCTTCTATGACTATGGCTACACCTTC
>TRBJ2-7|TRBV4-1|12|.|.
CASSPSGDEQYF
TGCGCCAGCAGCCCCTCGGGGGACGAGCAGTACTTC
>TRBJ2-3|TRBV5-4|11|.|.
CASSFGDTQYF
TGTGCCAGCAGCTTTGGAGATACGCAGTATTTT
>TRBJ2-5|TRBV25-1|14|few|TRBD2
CAVGGEPLGETQYF
TGTGCCGTCGGGGGGGAGCCGCTTGGGGAGACCCAGTACTTC
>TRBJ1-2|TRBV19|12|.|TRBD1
CASRQGARGYTF
TGTGCCAGCAGGCAGGGGGCGCGGGGCTACACCTTC
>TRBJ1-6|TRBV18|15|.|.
CASSDMLIPDSPLHF
TGTGCCAGCTCAGATATGTTGATCCCGGATTCACCCCTCCACTTT
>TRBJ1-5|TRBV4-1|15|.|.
CASSQVSLGDQPQHF
TGCGCCAGCAGCCAAGTATCATTGGGAGATCAGCCCCAGCATTTT
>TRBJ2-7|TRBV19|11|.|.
CASSQGYEQYF
TGTGCCAGTAGCCAGGGCTACGAGCAGTACTTC
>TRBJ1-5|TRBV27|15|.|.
CASMTQAGSNQPQHF
TGTGCCAGCATGACTCAGGCCGGTAGCAATCAGCCCCAGCATTTT
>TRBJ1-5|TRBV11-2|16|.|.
CASPQTTGPPHQPQHF
TGTGCCAGCCCGCAAACGACAGGCCCCCCCCATCAGCCCCAGCATTTT
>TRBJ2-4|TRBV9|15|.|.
CASSVGDDRWNIQYF
TGTGCCAGCAGCGTAGGGGATGACAGATGGAACATTCAGTACTTC
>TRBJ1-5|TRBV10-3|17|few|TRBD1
CAISHDRVFDSNQPQHF
TGTGCCATCAGCCACGACAGGGTTTTTGATAGCAATCAGCCCCAGCATTTT
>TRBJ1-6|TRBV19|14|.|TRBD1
CASRPQGRDSPLHF
TGTGCCAGCCGCCCACAGGGGAGAGATTCACCCCTCCACTTT
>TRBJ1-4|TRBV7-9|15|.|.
CASSPPAGPNEKLFF
TGTGCCAGCAGCCCCCCGGCAGGGCCTAATGAAAAACTGTTTTTT
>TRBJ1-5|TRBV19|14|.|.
CASSMGGKNQPQHF
TGTGCCAGTAGTATGGGTGGCAAAAATCAGCCCCAGCATTTT
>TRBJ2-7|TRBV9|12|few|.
CASSDQGYEQYF
TGTGCCAGCAGCGACCAAGGCTACGAGCAGTACTTC
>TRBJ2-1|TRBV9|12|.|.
CASSVDYNEQFF
TGTGCCAGCAGCGTAGACTACAATGAGCAGTTCTTC
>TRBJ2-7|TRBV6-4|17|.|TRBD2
CASSGRTSSGGHYEQYF
TGTGCCAGCAGTGGCCGGACTTCTAGCGGGGGGCACTACGAGCAGTACTTC
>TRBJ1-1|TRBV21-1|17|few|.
CASSKVEVWRPNTEAFF
TGTGCCAGCAGCAAAGTAGAGGTTTGGCGCCCGAACACTGAAGCTTTCTTT
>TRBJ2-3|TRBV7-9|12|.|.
CASSSGGDTQYF
TGTGCCAGCAGCTCAGGCGGAGATACGCAGTATTTT
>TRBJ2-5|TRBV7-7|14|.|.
CASSSPSGGPTQYF
TGTGCCAGCAGCTCTCCGTCCGGGGGGCCGACCCAGTACTTC